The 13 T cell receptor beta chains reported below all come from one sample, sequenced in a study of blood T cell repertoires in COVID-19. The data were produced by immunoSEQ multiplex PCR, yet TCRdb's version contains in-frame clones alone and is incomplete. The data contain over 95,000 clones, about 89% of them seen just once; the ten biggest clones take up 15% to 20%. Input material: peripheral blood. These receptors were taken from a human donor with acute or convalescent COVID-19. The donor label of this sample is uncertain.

CDR3 sequence: CASSPSGQGSYNEQFF. CDR3 nucleotides: TGTGCCAGCTCCCCCTCGGGACAGGGTTCGTACAATGAGCAGTTCTTC. The chain couples TRBV2 to TRBJ2-1; 9 bases are shared with TRBD1. The CDR3 runs 16 residues. Germline assignment: CDR1 SNHLY and CDR2 FYNNEI. The V gene end was trimmed by 8 bases and the J gene end by 4 bases; junction bases not matched to a gene: 12.

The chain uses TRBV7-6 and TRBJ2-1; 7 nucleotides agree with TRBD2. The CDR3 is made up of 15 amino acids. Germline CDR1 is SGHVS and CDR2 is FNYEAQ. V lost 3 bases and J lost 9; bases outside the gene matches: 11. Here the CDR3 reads CASSLEGGGSGEQFF. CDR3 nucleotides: TGTGCCAGCAGCTTGGAAGGCGGGGGTAGTGGTGAGCAGTTCTTC.

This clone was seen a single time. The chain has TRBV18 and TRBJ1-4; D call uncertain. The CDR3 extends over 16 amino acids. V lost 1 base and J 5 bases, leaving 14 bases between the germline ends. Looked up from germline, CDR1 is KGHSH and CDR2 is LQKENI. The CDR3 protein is CASSPLASEINEKLFF. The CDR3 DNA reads TGTGCCAGCTCACCACTAGCCAGCGAGATAAATGAAAAACTGTTTTTT.

The CDR3 DNA is TGTGCCAGCAGCACGACCGGGACAATACGTGGCTCCTATAATTCACCCCTCCACTTT. This encodes CASSTTGTIRGSYNSPLHF. This chain connects TRBV7-9 to TRBJ1-6, with TRBD1 as a possible D gene (6 bases). V lost 5 bases, J lost 0 bases, and 20 bases lay in between. The CDR3 consists of 19 residues. Looked up from germline, CDR1 is SEHNR and CDR2 is FQNEAQ (reference sequence).

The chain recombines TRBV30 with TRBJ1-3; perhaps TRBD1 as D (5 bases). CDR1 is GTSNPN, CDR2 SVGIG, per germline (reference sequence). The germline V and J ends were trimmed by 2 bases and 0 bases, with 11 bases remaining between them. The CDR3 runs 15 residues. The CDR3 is CAWSRGTHSGNTIYF. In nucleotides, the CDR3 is TGTGCCTGGAGTCGTGGGACTCACTCTGGAAACACCATATATTTT.

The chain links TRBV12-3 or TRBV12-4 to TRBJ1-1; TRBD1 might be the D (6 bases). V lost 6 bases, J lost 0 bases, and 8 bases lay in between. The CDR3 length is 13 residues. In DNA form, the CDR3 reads TGTGCCAGCAGCGGACAGCTGAACACTGAAGCTTTCTTT. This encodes CASSGQLNTEAFF.

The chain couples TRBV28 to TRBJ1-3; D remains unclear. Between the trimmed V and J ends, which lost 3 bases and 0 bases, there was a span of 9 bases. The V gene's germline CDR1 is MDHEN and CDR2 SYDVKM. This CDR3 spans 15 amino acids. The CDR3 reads CASSFAGLSGNTIYF. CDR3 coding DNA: TGTGCCAGCAGTTTTGCAGGCCTCTCTGGAAACACCATATATTTT.

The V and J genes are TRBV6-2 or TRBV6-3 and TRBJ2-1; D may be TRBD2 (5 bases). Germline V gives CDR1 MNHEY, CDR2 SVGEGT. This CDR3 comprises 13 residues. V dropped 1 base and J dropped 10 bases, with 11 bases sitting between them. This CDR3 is CASSYFERTEQFF. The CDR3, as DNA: TGTGCCAGCAGTTACTTTGAGCGGACCGAGCAGTTCTTC.

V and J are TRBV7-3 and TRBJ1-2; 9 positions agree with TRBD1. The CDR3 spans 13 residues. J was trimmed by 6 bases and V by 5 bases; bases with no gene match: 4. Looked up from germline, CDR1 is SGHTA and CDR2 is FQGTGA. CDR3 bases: TGTGCCAGCAGCCGGGACAGGGATAATGGCTACACCTTC. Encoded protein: CASSRDRDNGYTF.

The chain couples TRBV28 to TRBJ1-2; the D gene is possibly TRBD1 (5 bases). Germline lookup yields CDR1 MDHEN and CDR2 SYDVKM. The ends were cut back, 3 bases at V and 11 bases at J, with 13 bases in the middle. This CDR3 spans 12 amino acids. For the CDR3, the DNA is TGTGCCAGCAGTTTTAGGTCAGGGTGGTACACCTTC. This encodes CASSFRSGWYTF.

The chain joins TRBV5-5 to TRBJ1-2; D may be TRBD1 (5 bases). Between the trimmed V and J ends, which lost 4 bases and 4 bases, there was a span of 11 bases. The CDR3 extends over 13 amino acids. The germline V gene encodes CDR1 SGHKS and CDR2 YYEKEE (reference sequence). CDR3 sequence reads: CASSLPGLYGYTF. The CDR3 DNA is TGTGCCAGCAGCCTCCCGGGACTCTATGGCTACACCTTC.

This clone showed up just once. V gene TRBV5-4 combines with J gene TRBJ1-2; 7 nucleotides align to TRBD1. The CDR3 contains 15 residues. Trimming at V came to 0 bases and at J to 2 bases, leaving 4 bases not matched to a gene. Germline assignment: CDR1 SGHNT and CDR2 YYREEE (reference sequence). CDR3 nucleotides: TGTGCCAGCAGCTTGGGCGGGACAGTGAACTATGGCTACACCTTC. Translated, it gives CASSLGGTVNYGYTF. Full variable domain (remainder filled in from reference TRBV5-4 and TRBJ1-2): ETGVTQSPTHLIKTRGQQVTLRCSSQSGHNTVSWYQQALGQGPQFIFQYYREEENGRGNFPPRFSGLQFPNYSSELNVNALELDDSALYLCASSLGGTVNYGYTFGSGTRLTVV.

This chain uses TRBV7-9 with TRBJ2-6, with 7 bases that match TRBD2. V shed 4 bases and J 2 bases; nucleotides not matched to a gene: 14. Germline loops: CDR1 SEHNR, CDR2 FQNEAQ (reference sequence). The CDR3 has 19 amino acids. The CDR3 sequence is CASSSSGSTPLAGANVLTF. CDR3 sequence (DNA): TGTGCCAGCAGCTCTAGCGGATCCACCCCCCTGGCTGGGGCCAACGTCCTGACTTTC.